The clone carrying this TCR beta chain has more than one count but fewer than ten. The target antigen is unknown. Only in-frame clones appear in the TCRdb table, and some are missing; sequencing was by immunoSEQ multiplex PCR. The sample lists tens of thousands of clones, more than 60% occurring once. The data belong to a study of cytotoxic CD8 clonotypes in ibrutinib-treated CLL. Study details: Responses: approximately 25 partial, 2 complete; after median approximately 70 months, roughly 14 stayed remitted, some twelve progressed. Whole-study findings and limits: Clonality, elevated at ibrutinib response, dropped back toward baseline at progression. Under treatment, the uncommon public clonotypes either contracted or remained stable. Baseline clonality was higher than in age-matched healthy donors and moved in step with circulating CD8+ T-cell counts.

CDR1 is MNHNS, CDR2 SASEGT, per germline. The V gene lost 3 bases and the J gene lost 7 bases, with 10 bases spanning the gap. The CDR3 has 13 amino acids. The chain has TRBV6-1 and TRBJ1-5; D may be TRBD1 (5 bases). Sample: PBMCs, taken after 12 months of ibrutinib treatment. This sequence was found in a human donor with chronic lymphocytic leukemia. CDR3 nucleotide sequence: TGTGCCAGCAGTGACACAGGTCGCCAGCCCCAGCATTTT. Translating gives CASSDTGRQPQHF.